This entry lists 29 T cell receptor beta chains sequenced from one sample in a study of blood T cell repertoires in COVID-19. Data came from immunoSEQ multiplex PCR; TCRdb stores just in-frame clones and leaves some out. The sample lists around 400,000 clones, 80% to 90% occurring once. Source material: peripheral blood. The receptor source for this set is a man aged 35-49 years with acute or convalescent COVID-19.

The chain couples TRBV5-4 to TRBJ1-1; D not resolved. Germline V gene data show CDR1 as SGHNT and CDR2 as YYREEE (reference sequence). V was trimmed by 1 base and J by 1 base, leaving 8 bases between them. The CDR3 runs 14 residues. The CDR3 here is CASSLFRGNTEAFF. The DNA for the CDR3 is TGTGCCAGCAGCTTGTTCCGGGGGAACACTGAAGCTTTCTTT. The whole variable domain, remainder taken from reference TRBV5-4 and TRBJ1-1, is ETGVTQSPTHLIKTRGQQVTLRCSSQSGHNTVSWYQQALGQGPQFIFQYYREEENGRGNFPPRFSGLQFPNYSSELNVNALELDDSALYLCASSLFRGNTEAFFGQGTRLTVV.

The rearrangement uses TRBV6-6 and TRBJ2-1; 8 bases fit TRBD2. Germline values: CDR1 MNHNY, CDR2 SVGAGI (reference sequence). This CDR3 spans 15 amino acids. After removal of 7 bases from V and 0 bases from J, the junction contained 5 bases not matched to a gene. CDR3 sequence reads: CASTPSGGSYNEQFF. DNA for the CDR3: TGTGCCAGCACCCCGAGCGGGGGCTCCTACAATGAGCAGTTCTTC.

The genes are TRBV19 and TRBJ1-4; TRBD1 is a possible D gene (5 bases). Germline V gene lookup returns CDR1 LNHDA and CDR2 SQIVND (reference sequence). This CDR3 spans 15 amino acids. The V end was cut by 5 bases, the J end by 3 bases, with 13 bases between. The DNA of the CDR3 is TGTGCCAGTAGTGTTACGACGGGGGCTAATGAAAAACTGTTTTTT. Protein product: CASSVTTGANEKLFF.

This sequence joins TRBV28 and TRBJ1-6, with unresolved D. Germline CDR1 and CDR2: MDHEN and SYDVKM. This CDR3 spans 16 amino acids. V lost 5 bases and J lost 10, with 21 bases in between. The DNA of the CDR3 is TGTGCCAGCAGTCCGCACCTTAATCGATGGGCATCACCCCTCCACTTT. Amino acids: CASSPHLNRWASPLHF.

This clone showed up just once. The chain uses TRBV4-3 and TRBJ2-2; 12 bases agree with TRBD2. The germline gives CDR1 LGHNA, CDR2 YSLEER. The CDR3 totals 16 residues. V dropped 4 bases and J dropped 12; count of bases not matched to a gene: 12. The chain's CDR3 is CASSPKSSGGAEKLFF. In nucleotides, the CDR3 is TGCGCCAGCAGCCCAAAATCTAGCGGGGGGGCCGAAAAGCTGTTTTTT.

The rearrangement links TRBV10-2 to TRBJ2-1, with 16 bases identical to TRBD2. From germline, CDR1 is WSHSY and CDR2 SAAADI. The length of the CDR3 is 18 residues. V was pared by 7 bases and J by 9 bases, with 15 bases of the junction left unmatched. Here the CDR3 DNA reads TGCGCCAGCACTCATCGCGGGACTAGCGGGAGGGGAGGTGGTGAGCAGTTCTTC. It translates to CASTHRGTSGRGGGEQFF.

The V and J genes are TRBV13 and TRBJ1-5, with D perhaps matching TRBD1 (5 bases). Germline loops: CDR1 PRHDT, CDR2 FYEKMQ (reference sequence). The V and J ends lost 11 bases and 1 base respectively, with 12 bases between them. CDR3 length equals 13 residues. The CDR3 DNA reads as TGTGCCTCTCGGCGGGGGAGCAATCAGCCCCAGCATTTT. It specifies CASRRGSNQPQHF.

V is TRBV7-9 and J is TRBJ1-5; D call uncertain. Germline V CDR1 and CDR2: SEHNR, FQNEAQ (reference sequence). With 1 base removed from V and 7 bases from J, the gap between germline ends came to 8 bases. The length of the CDR3 is 13 residues. CDR3 loop: CASSLGTGQPQHF. The CDR3 DNA reads as TGTGCCAGCAGCTTAGGGACGGGACAGCCCCAGCATTTT.

The chain joins TRBV25-1 to TRBJ1-1, with TRBD1 matching 7 bases. CDR3 length: 16 amino acids. The germline V gene encodes CDR1 MGHDK and CDR2 SYGVNS. The V and J ends lost 4 bases and 4 bases, in that order; junction bases with no gene match: 12. CDR3 in amino acids: CASSARAAGGITEAFF. The CDR3 DNA sequence: TGTGCCAGCAGTGCCCGAGCGGCAGGGGGGATCACTGAAGCTTTCTTT.

The chain carries TRBV12-5 and TRBJ1-4, with 7 bases fitting TRBD1. Germline lookup yields CDR1 LGHNT and CDR2 FRNRAP. The CDR3 has 15 amino acids. After removal of 0 bases from V and 7 bases from J, the junction contained 5 bases not matched to a gene. The CDR3: CASGLVQGQLEKLFF. CDR3 DNA: TGTGCTAGTGGTTTGGTACAGGGACAGCTTGAAAAACTGTTTTTT.

The J gene is TRBJ2-1, the V gene TRBV5-5, with TRBD1 identical over 9 bases. The V gene's germline CDR1 is SGHKS and CDR2 YYEKEE (reference sequence). With V trimmed by 4 bases and J by 2 bases, 7 bases remained unmatched. This CDR3 comprises 16 residues. CDR3 in amino acids: CASSDSGTGPYNEQFF. The CDR3 bases are TGTGCCAGCAGCGATTCCGGGACAGGGCCCTACAATGAGCAGTTCTTC.

The V and J genes are TRBV7-2 and TRBJ1-2, with TRBD1 identical over 7 bases. The CDR3 covers 14 residues. The V gene end was trimmed by 0 bases and the J gene end by 2 bases; junction bases not matched to a gene: 0. Germline assignment: CDR1 SGHTA and CDR2 FQGNSA. The DNA for the CDR3 is TGTGCCAGCAGCTTAGCGGGACAGAACTATGGCTACACCTTC. Protein sequence: CASSLAGQNYGYTF. Filled out from reference TRBV7-2 and TRBJ1-2, the complete variable domain reads GAGVSQSPSNKVTEKGKDVELRCDPISGHTALYWYRQSLGQGLEFLIYFQGNSAPDKSGLPSDRFSAERTGGSVSTLTIQRTQQEDSAVYLCASSLAGQNYGYTFGSGTRLTVV.

The V call is TRBV9, the J call TRBJ1-2; tentative D call: TRBD1 (6 bases). CDR1 is SGDLS and CDR2 is YYNGEE in the germline V gene. The V end lost 0 bases, the J end lost 4 bases, and 13 bases lay between the germline ends. The CDR3 spans 15 residues. The CDR3 nucleotides are TGTGCCAGCAGCGTAGAAGGGACACAACTCTATGGCTACACCTTC. This sequence encodes CASSVEGTQLYGYTF.

V is TRBV3-1 (or the pseudogene TRBV3-2) and J is TRBJ2-2, with D maybe TRBD2 (5 bases). V was shortened by 4 bases and J by 5 bases, with 14 bases between the two germline ends. The germline V gene encodes CDR1 LGHDT and CDR2 YNNKEL (reference sequence). This CDR3 has 15 amino acids. CDR3 protein: CASSLLGGGTGELFF. The CDR3 DNA is TGTGCCAGCAGCCTACTAGGCGGTGGAACCGGGGAGCTGTTTTTT.

CDR3: CSVSGSGETQYF. The CDR3 DNA sequence: TGCAGCGTTAGCGGGAGTGGGGAGACCCAGTACTTC. The genes are TRBV29-1 and TRBJ2-5; 8 nucleotides line up with TRBD2. The J segment lost 5 bases and the V segment lost 5 bases, leaving 4 bases of the junction unmatched. Germline assignment: CDR1 SQVTM and CDR2 ANQGSEA. This CDR3 is built from 12 residues.

The chain has TRBV12-3 or TRBV12-4 and TRBJ1-2, with D possibly matching TRBD1 (5 bases). V gave up 1 base and J gave up 8 bases, with 11 bases separating them. The length of the CDR3 is 13 residues. CDR3 protein: CASSLDGRVGYTF. In DNA form, the CDR3 reads TGTGCCAGCAGTTTAGATGGCAGGGTCGGCTACACCTTC.

This clone was seen a few times. V usage is TRBV7-2 and J usage is TRBJ2-5; weak D call: TRBD2 (7 bases). From germline, CDR1 is SGHTA and CDR2 FQGNSA. Trimming left V 3 bases short and J 5 bases short, with 16 bases between. There are 15 residues in the CDR3. In DNA, the CDR3 is TGTGCCAGCAGCTTCATCGGGGGGCTTGGTGAGACCCAGTACTTC. Translation gives CASSFIGGLGETQYF.

The rearrangement joins TRBV18 to TRBJ1-3; D is ambiguous. V was clipped by 3 bases and J by 0 bases, with 6 bases between them. In germline, CDR1 is KGHSH, CDR2 LQKENI. This CDR3 contains 14 residues. DNA for the CDR3: TGTGCCAGCTCACCGGGGAGCTCTGGAAACACCATATATTTT. Amino acid sequence: CASSPGSSGNTIYF.

In this sample, this clone turned up a few times. This chain joins TRBV6-4 and TRBJ2-6, with 10 bases lining up with TRBD2. The CDR3 extends over 16 amino acids. The junction had 0 bases not matched to a gene; V was cut back by 2 bases and J by 2 bases. The germline V gene encodes CDR1 MRHNA and CDR2 SNTAGT. CDR3 nucleotides: TGTGCCAGCAGTGACAGCGGGGGGGCTGGGGCCAACGTCCTGACTTTC. Amino acids: CASSDSGGAGANVLTF.

CDR3: CSVAQGGYTF. CDR3 bases: TGCAGCGTTGCTCAGGGTGGCTACACCTTC. The chain combines TRBV29-1 with TRBJ1-2, with D perhaps matching TRBD1 (5 bases). The CDR3 covers 10 residues. V lost 4 bases, J lost 7 bases, and 7 bases lay in between. Germline V gene sequence: CDR1 SQVTM, CDR2 ANQGSEA.

This chain uses TRBV6-4 with TRBJ2-1, with D possibly being TRBD1 (6 bases). Per germline, CDR1 MRHNA and CDR2 SNTAGT. Deletions cut 0 bases from V and 4 bases from J, with 13 bases between. The CDR3 loop spans 16 amino acids. The CDR3 DNA reads TGTGCCAGCAGTGACTCTTCTGGACAGAATTACAATGAGCAGTTCTTC. Residues: CASSDSSGQNYNEQFF.

The rearrangement joins TRBV28 to TRBJ2-1; 10 bases map to TRBD2. The CDR3 sequence is 15 residues long. In germline, CDR1 is MDHEN, CDR2 SYDVKM. V was pared by 0 bases and J by 15 bases, with 11 bases of the junction left unmatched. CDR3 sequence: CASSLWGQRGGVWFF. As DNA, the CDR3 is TGTGCCAGCAGTTTATGGGGCCAGCGGGGGGGCGTTTGGTTCTTC.

The V call is TRBV3-1 (or the pseudogene TRBV3-2), the J call TRBJ1-1; 8 nucleotides match TRBD1. The germline V gene has CDR1 LGHDT and CDR2 YNNKEL (reference sequence). The CDR3 runs to 15 residues. Trimming at V came to 4 bases and at J to 6 bases, leaving 10 bases not matched to a gene. This CDR3 reads CASSLRVDRGSEAFF. Here the CDR3 DNA reads TGTGCCAGCAGCCTTAGAGTAGACAGGGGTTCTGAAGCTTTCTTT.

V and J are TRBV5-1 and TRBJ2-2; 13 bases line up with TRBD2. V gave up 4 bases and J gave up 4 bases; unmatched junction bases: 4. The germline V gene has CDR1 SGHRS and CDR2 YFSETQ. The CDR3 runs 16 residues. CDR3 protein: CASSGGLAGSTGELFF. The CDR3 nucleotides read TGCGCCAGCAGCGGGGGACTAGCGGGGAGCACCGGGGAGCTGTTTTTT. Supplemented by reference TRBV5-1 and TRBJ2-2, the full variable domain reads KAGVTQTPRYLIKTRGQQVTLSCSPISGHRSVSWYQQTPGQGLQFLFEYFSETQRNKGNFPGRFSGRQFSNSRSEMNVSTLELGDSALYLCASSGGLAGSTGELFFGEGSRLTVL.

This clone was recorded only once. This chain connects TRBV7-2 to TRBJ1-5; TRBD1 might be the D (6 bases). CDR1 and CDR2 (germline): SGHTA, FQGNSA. Trimming left V 1 base short and J 2 bases short, with 15 bases between. The CDR3 consists of 17 residues. The CDR3 DNA reads as TGTGCCAGCAGCTTAGTCGGGCAGGGGTTGGGCAATCAGCCCCAGCATTTT. As protein: CASSLVGQGLGNQPQHF.

The gene calls are TRBV28 and TRBJ1-4; D is undetermined. This CDR3 spans 14 amino acids. Germline CDR1 and CDR2: MDHEN and SYDVKM. V was pared by 6 bases and J by 11 bases, with 19 bases between. CDR3 sequence (DNA): TGTGCCAGCAGCCCTCTCCGCGGGTTGGGTAAACTGTTTTTT. It translates to CASSPLRGLGKLFF.

This chain uses TRBV7-9 with TRBJ1-2; TRBD1 aligns across 7 bases. There are 14 residues in the CDR3. V gave up 3 bases and J gave up 8 bases; unmatched junction bases: 9. Looked up from germline, CDR1 is SEHNR and CDR2 is FQNEAQ (reference sequence). In DNA, the CDR3 is TGTGCCAGCAGCTTCCTGGACAGGACGGAAGGCTACACCTTC. It specifies CASSFLDRTEGYTF.

This sequence joins TRBV28 and TRBJ1-2; 10 bases map to TRBD1. Germline CDR1 reads MDHEN; CDR2 reads SYDVKM. CDR3 size: 14 residues. After removal of 6 bases from V and 4 bases from J, the junction contained 5 bases not matched to a gene. DNA of the CDR3: TGTGCCAGCAGAGACAGGGGGCGCGTCTATGGCTACACCTTC. It translates to CASRDRGRVYGYTF.

The CDR3 coding sequence is TGTGCCAGCAGCATCCCGGGACAGCCAACTAATGAAAAACTGTTTTTT. Residues: CASSIPGQPTNEKLFF. This chain connects TRBV5-6 to TRBJ1-4; 7 bases match TRBD1. Trimming removed 4 bases from V and 0 bases from J; junction bases left unmatched: 6. CDR1 SGHDT and CDR2 YYEEEE come from the germline V gene. The CDR3 has 16 residues.